Presented here are 22 T cell receptor beta chains from one specimen sequenced in a study of blood T cell repertoires in COVID-19. TCRdb keeps only in-frame clones here, not all; method: immunoSEQ multiplex PCR. The top ten clones hold approximately 17% of a sample with roughly 75,000 clones, around 85% of them seen once. The source material was peripheral blood. Every receptor here comes from a man of 80 years or more in a cohort sampled during active COVID-19.

The chain is built from TRBV19 and TRBJ2-1; 15 bases map to TRBD2. CDR3 length equals 20 residues. Germline CDR1 LNHDA, CDR2 SQIVND (reference sequence). V shed 4 bases, J shed 3 bases, and the junction held 13 bases outside the gene matches. The CDR3, as DNA: TGTGCCAGTAGTACGGGACTAGCGGGGGGATTCGAAAAGTTCTACAATGAGCAGTTCTTC. Its translation: CASSTGLAGGFEKFYNEQFF.

The CDR3 protein is CASSFPDSGGYSNQPQHF. CDR3 coding DNA: TGTGCCAGCAGTTTCCCGGACAGTGGGGGATATAGCAATCAGCCCCAGCATTTT. This chain connects TRBV28 to TRBJ1-5, with D perhaps matching TRBD1 (6 bases). V lost 3 bases to trimming and J lost 0 bases, with 18 bases between them. CDR3 length equals 18 residues. Germline loops: CDR1 MDHEN, CDR2 SYDVKM.

The chain recombines TRBV5-1 with TRBJ2-2; D perhaps matches TRBD2 (6 bases). CDR1 and CDR2 from the germline V gene are SGHRS and YFSETQ. V was pared by 4 bases and J by 3 bases, with 16 bases between. The CDR3 sequence is 16 residues long. The DNA of the CDR3 is TGCGCCAGCAGCCCCCCGACGGGGGATTACACCGGGGAGCTGTTTTTT. It yields the protein CASSPPTGDYTGELFF.

This chain connects TRBV2 to TRBJ1-1; 8 bases are a match to TRBD1. J gave up 1 base and V 5 bases, and 3 bases lay outside the gene matches. Per germline, CDR1 SNHLY and CDR2 FYNNEI. This CDR3 is 14 amino acids long. CDR3 region: CASSPGTGNTEAFF. DNA of the CDR3: TGTGCCAGCAGTCCCGGGACAGGGAACACTGAAGCTTTCTTT.

This rearrangement joins TRBV19 to TRBJ2-6; TRBD1 aligns across 7 bases. With V trimmed by 11 bases and J by 0 bases, 16 bases remained unmatched. Germline V gives CDR1 LNHDA, CDR2 SQIVND (reference sequence). The length of the CDR3 is 18 residues. CDR3 sequence (DNA): TGTGCCTCCCAAGCCCGGGACAGAAGTAGCTCTGGGGCCAACGTCCTGACTTTC. Its protein product is CASQARDRSSSGANVLTF.

V is TRBV7-2 and J is TRBJ1-5; 9 bases match TRBD1. The CDR3 has 17 amino acids. Germline V gene sequence: CDR1 SGHTA, CDR2 FQGNSA. Trimming cost V 6 bases and J 5 bases; bases outside gene matches: 14. The CDR3 nucleotides are TGTGCCAGCAGTCTCGTCCCACAGGGGGCATGGGATCAGCCCCAGCATTTT. It is translated as CASSLVPQGAWDQPQHF.

The V and J genes are TRBV5-4 and TRBJ1-1; possible D gene TRBD1, 5 bases. Germline CDR1 is SGHNT and CDR2 is YYREEE (reference sequence). V shed 4 bases and J shed 1 base, with 8 bases lying between them. CDR3 length equals 13 residues. In DNA, the CDR3 is TGTGCCAGCAGCACCGGACAGAACACTGAAGCTTTCTTT. Translated: CASSTGQNTEAFF. Full variable domain (missing parts from reference TRBV5-4 and TRBJ1-1): ETGVTQSPTHLIKTRGQQVTLRCSSQSGHNTVSWYQQALGQGPQFIFQYYREEENGRGNFPPRFSGLQFPNYSSELNVNALELDDSALYLCASSTGQNTEAFFGQGTRLTVV.

The chain has TRBV12-3 or TRBV12-4 and TRBJ1-2; no clear D. The CDR3 length is 13 residues. With 5 bases removed from V and 4 bases from J, the gap between germline ends came to 11 bases. DNA for the CDR3: TGTGCCAGCAGTCCGGGAATGGTCTATGGCTACACCTTC. Its protein product is CASSPGMVYGYTF.

The rearrangement links TRBV14 to TRBJ2-7, with 10 bases identical to TRBD1. In germline, CDR1 is SGHDN, CDR2 FVKESK. This CDR3 is 15 amino acids long. Trimming cost V 2 bases and J 4 bases; bases outside gene matches: 5. The CDR3 spells CASSQPGQGLYEQYF. In DNA, the CDR3 is TGTGCCAGCAGCCAACCGGGACAGGGGCTTTACGAGCAGTACTTC. Full variable domain (missing parts from reference TRBV14 and TRBJ2-7): EAGVTQFPSHSVIEKGQTVTLRCDPISGHDNLYWYRRVMGKEIKFLLHFVKESKQDESGMPNNRFLAERTGGTYSTLKVQPAELEDSGVYFCASSQPGQGLYEQYFGPGTRLTVT.

The J gene is TRBJ1-4, the V gene TRBV9; the D gene is possibly TRBD1 (5 bases). Trimming pared 0 bases from V and 8 bases from J, leaving 11 bases between. The CDR3 contains 14 residues. CDR1 is SGDLS and CDR2 is YYNGEE in the germline V gene. The CDR3 loop reads CASSVVPGDEKLFF. The CDR3 DNA follows: TGTGCCAGCAGCGTAGTACCGGGGGACGAAAAACTGTTTTTT.

The chain couples TRBV18 to TRBJ2-7; D might be TRBD1 (6 bases). Per germline, CDR1 KGHSH and CDR2 LQKENI. Trimming removed 5 bases from V and 2 bases from J, with 19 bases in between. The CDR3 loop spans 16 amino acids. The CDR3 DNA follows: TGTGCCAGCTCATCAAATAGAAATACAGGGCCCTACGAGCAGTACTTC. Amino acids: CASSSNRNTGPYEQYF. Together with reference TRBV18 and TRBJ2-7, the CDR3 gives the full variable domain: NAGVMQNPRHLVRRRGQEARLRCSPMKGHSHVYWYRQLPEEGLKFMVYLQKENIIDESGMPKERFSAEFPKEGPSILRIQQVVRGDSAAYFCASSSNRNTGPYEQYFGPGTRLTVT.

This chain links TRBV3-1 (or the pseudogene TRBV3-2) with TRBJ2-1; 11 bases agree with TRBD2. The CDR3 spans 12 residues. Germline V lookup: CDR1 LGHDT, CDR2 YNNKEL (reference sequence). The ends lost 1 base at V and 15 bases at J; junction bases unmatched: 2. The CDR3 DNA follows: TGTGCCAGCAGCCAAGGACTAGCGGGGCCGTTCTTC. This encodes CASSQGLAGPFF.

The chain joins TRBV7-3 to TRBJ2-1, with 7 nucleotides matching TRBD1. The CDR3 is made up of 13 amino acids. The J segment lost 10 bases and the V segment lost 5 bases, leaving 8 bases of the junction unmatched. Germline CDR1 SGHTA, CDR2 FQGTGA. Here the CDR3 DNA reads TGTGCCAGCAGCCCAGAGAGACAGGGCGAGCAGTTCTTC. This sequence encodes CASSPERQGEQFF.

The V call is TRBV7-2, the J call TRBJ1-1, with D hard to call. V gave up 2 bases and J gave up 6 bases, with 7 bases separating them. The CDR3 has 12 residues. CDR1 and CDR2 from the germline V gene are SGHTA and FQGNSA. CDR3 nucleotides: TGTGCCAGCAGCTTAACTTCCTCTGAAGCTTTCTTT. Protein sequence: CASSLTSSEAFF.

The gene calls are TRBV5-4 and TRBJ2-3; 7 nucleotides align to TRBD1. There are 14 residues in the CDR3. V was pared by 4 bases and J by 4 bases, with 6 bases of the junction left unmatched. Per germline, CDR1 SGHNT and CDR2 YYREEE (reference sequence). The CDR3 sequence is CASSPDRQADTQYF. The DNA for the CDR3 is TGTGCCAGCAGCCCGGACAGGCAGGCAGATACGCAGTATTTT.

The chain joins TRBV6-2 or TRBV6-3 to TRBJ1-2, with 8 bases identical to TRBD1. The V and J ends lost 2 bases and 1 base, in that order; junction bases with no gene match: 9. Per the germline V gene, CDR1 is MNHEY and CDR2 is SVGEGT. The CDR3 sequence is 17 residues long. This CDR3 is CASSYAGGVEHNYGYTF. The DNA for the CDR3 is TGTGCCAGCAGTTACGCAGGGGGCGTCGAACATAACTATGGCTACACCTTC.

The chain carries TRBV10-3 and TRBJ1-5; a possible D gene is TRBD1 (5 bases). Germline V gene data show CDR1 as ENHRY and CDR2 as SYGVKD. Trimming took 2 bases from V and 3 from J, leaving 8 bases between them. This CDR3 is built from 14 residues. CDR3 region: CAISERGDNQPQHF. DNA for the CDR3: TGTGCCATCAGTGAGCGGGGGGACAATCAGCCCCAGCATTTT.

V is TRBV7-9 and J is TRBJ2-7; unclear D gene. Looked up from germline, CDR1 is SEHNR and CDR2 is FQNEAQ (reference sequence). Trimming took off 1 base at V and 6 bases at J, with 10 bases between the two ends. The length of the CDR3 is 13 residues. CDR3 coding DNA: TGTGCCAGCAGCTTAGACTCCCGTACCGAGCAGTACGTC. Translating gives CASSLDSRTEQYV.

V is TRBV19 and J is TRBJ2-7; D not certain. The CDR3 is made up of 15 amino acids. Germline-derived CDR1 and CDR2 are LNHDA and SQIVND (reference sequence). V lost 2 bases and J lost 7, with 18 bases in between. In DNA, the CDR3 is TGTGCCAGTAGTATAACATCCGGGTGCCTCGGGGAGCAGTACGTC. Its protein is CASSITSGCLGEQYV.

CDR3 bases: TGTGCCAGTAGTATTCGGGCAGGGTTGGTAAATGAGCAGTTCTTC. This gives the protein CASSIRAGLVNEQFF. V and J are TRBV19 and TRBJ2-1; the D gene is possibly TRBD1 (5 bases). CDR1 is LNHDA, CDR2 SQIVND, per germline (reference sequence). Trimming took off 3 bases at V and 7 bases at J, with 16 bases between the two ends. The CDR3 has 15 residues.

CDR3 in amino acids: CASSSQGKAANYGYTF. CDR3 nucleotide sequence: TGTGCCAGTAGTAGTCAGGGGAAAGCAGCTAACTATGGCTACACCTTC. The rearrangement uses TRBV19 and TRBJ1-2; tentative D call: TRBD1 (6 bases). Germline CDR1 reads LNHDA; CDR2 reads SQIVND (reference sequence). The V end lost 4 bases, the J end lost 0 bases, and 15 bases lay between the germline ends. This CDR3 is built from 16 residues.

The chain uses TRBV2 and TRBJ1-1; no clear D gene. CDR1 and CDR2 from the germline V gene are SNHLY and FYNNEI. The CDR3 spans 13 residues. The ends were cut back, 4 bases at V and 1 base at J, with 7 bases in the middle. The CDR3 protein is CASSVSGNTEAFF. CDR3 DNA: TGTGCCAGCAGTGTATCAGGGAACACTGAAGCTTTCTTT.